These T cell receptor beta chains were read from a single sample in a study of blood T cell repertoires in COVID-19. The repertoire was sequenced with immunoSEQ multiplex PCR; TCRdb's copy has only in-frame clones and lacks some. This table has about 140,000 clones, around 86% appearing once. The sequenced sample was PBMCs or T cells enriched from blood (not recorded which). These receptors came from a man aged 60 to 69 who had recovered from COVID-19. Each CDR3 is given with its conserved first and last residue.

j_gene,v_gene,CDR3aa
TRBJ2-3,TRBV29-1,CSVEGGGADTQYF
TRBJ2-5,TRBV6-5,CASRGGAVGTQYF
TRBJ1-2,TRBV7-2,CASPAGNYGYTF
TRBJ1-6,TRBV10-2,CASRTLPGNSPLHF
TRBJ1-3,TRBV10-3,CAIRRDRVNTIYF
TRBJ2-7,TRBV5-6,CASSLIGAYEQYF
TRBJ2-7,TRBV19,CAAGADYYEQYF
TRBJ2-7,TRBV27,CATQMVLGGRNYEQYF
TRBJ1-1,TRBV18,CASSPDRQMNTEAFF
TRBJ1-4,TRBV19,CASLSGDGEKLFF
TRBJ1-5,TRBV18,CASSTRDSKNSNQPQHF
TRBJ1-6,TRBV6-5,CASRRGNNSPLHF
TRBJ2-2,TRBV10-3,CAINIGQGANTGELFF
TRBJ2-7,TRBV5-5,CASSSSTRTGVYEQYF
TRBJ2-3,TRBV19,CASSIGTDTQYF
TRBJ1-5,TRBV28,CASSQDREGAYSNQPQHF
TRBJ2-7,TRBV20-1,CSARGGYEQYF
TRBJ1-4,TRBV10-2,CASRDSGLEKLFF
TRBJ1-4,TRBV15,CATSRGGLDNEKLFF
TRBJ1-4,TRBV28,CASSPRFMGRSEKLFF
TRBJ1-4,TRBV19,CASHHRANEKLFF
TRBJ2-6,TRBV4-1,CASSPFPTVSGANVLTF
TRBJ1-2,TRBV28,CASRQTPEGGYTF
TRBJ2-7,TRBV3-1/TRBV3-2,CASSAGQGTYEQYF
TRBJ2-7,TRBV25-1,CASSFPGTSGSEQYF
TRBJ2-1,TRBV12-3/TRBV12-4,CASSPRYNEQFF
TRBJ2-5,TRBV5-1,CASNIGLAGTVGETQYF
TRBJ2-6,TRBV6-6,CASRREGHRLSGANVLTF
TRBJ2-5,TRBV28,CASSFPERGRETQYF
TRBJ2-3,TRBV24-1,CATSGGPGTATDTQYF
TRBJ2-3,TRBV15,CATTTYRGPSTDTQYF
TRBJ2-7,TRBV28,CASSFPQTRNEQYF
TRBJ2-4,TRBV19,CASRLIGTGVGAKNIQYF
TRBJ2-2,TRBV5-1,CASREGSDTGELFF
TRBJ1-3,TRBV5-1,CASSLVPVFSGNTIYF
TRBJ2-7,TRBV11-2,CASSLGGTSGVSYEQYF
TRBJ2-7,TRBV6-6,CASSPTSSHEQYF
TRBJ1-6,TRBV9,CASSVAPDSRNSPLHF
TRBJ2-7,TRBV5-1,CASSLKTGGLREQYF
TRBJ1-5,TRBV2,CASRRGGYSNQPQHF
TRBJ1-4,TRBV29-1,CSVERGEGGGKLFF
TRBJ2-2,TRBV19,CASGRGQGFPGELFF
TRBJ2-5,TRBV7-6,CASSPRAGGGETQYF
TRBJ1-2,TRBV19,CAISPRINYGYTF
TRBJ1-2,TRBV2,CASSDRDYGYTF
TRBJ2-7,TRBV27,CASSRLDDYYEQYF
TRBJ1-1,TRBV12-5,CASGTQGGTEAFF
TRBJ2-3,TRBV7-8,CASSLGRQVSTDTQYF
TRBJ2-1,TRBV19,CASRRTSVNEQFF
TRBJ2-7,TRBV10-1,CASSESDSRRYEQYF